The clone carrying this TCR beta chain was seen a handful of times. Its antigen is not known. At one boundary the junction diverges from the germline segment, which might be a read error. The CDR3 has 18 residues. Germline V gives CDR1 SGHTA, CDR2 FQGTGA. These data belong to a study of T cells in Graves' hyperthyroidism and ophthalmopathy. General observations from the study: The model made its ophthalmopathy prediction, and onset followed a median roughly 6.5 months later.

From RNA transcripts, TCR beta CDR3 regions were amplified. With the HTBI primer set, the TCR CDR3 went through a first round of RT-PCR. MiXCR, run by TCRdb on the multiplex PCR reads, gives a single entry per CDR3 protein. The table records 660,000 or so distinct CDR3 sequences, 45% of them present only once. The sequencing sample was made of peripheral blood or thyroid tissue (not recorded which). The sequence derives from an adult man with Graves' disease, either hyperthyroidism or ophthalmopathy (not recorded which). V is TRBV7-3 and J is TRBJ1-1; D possibly corresponds to TRBD1 (6 bases). Here the CDR3 reads CASSHSALRGRMNTEAFF. Written as DNA, the CDR3 is TGCGCCAGCAGCCATTCGGCCCTCAGGGGAAGAATGAACACTGAAGCTTTCTTT.